Following are 25 T cell receptor beta chains from one sample sequenced in a study of T cell responses to AZD1222 COVID-19 vaccine. This table comes from immunoSEQ multiplex PCR, and its TCRdb copy is limited to in-frame clones, with some not included. The sample holds approximately 170,000 clones, approximately 95% seen once. Material: peripheral blood, obtained on day 0 of AZD1222 vaccination. Every receptor here comes from an adult in good health.

The rearrangement links TRBV27 to TRBJ2-1; D remains unclear. This CDR3 region has 13 residues. Trimming cost V 8 bases and J 5 bases, with 13 bases left between them. CDR1 and CDR2 (germline): MNHEY, SMNVEV (reference sequence). DNA for the CDR3: TGTGCCAGCCAGTTTATTGGCGACAATGAGCAGTTCTTC. It yields the protein CASQFIGDNEQFF.

The V and J genes are TRBV27 and TRBJ1-5; possibly TRBD1 for D (5 bases). Germline-derived CDR1 and CDR2 are MNHEY and SMNVEV (reference sequence). V was cut by 8 bases and J by 0 bases, with 11 bases left in between. This CDR3 region has 14 residues. The CDR3 here is CASRLGGSNQPQHF. CDR3 in DNA: TGTGCCAGCCGCCTGGGGGGTAGCAATCAGCCCCAGCATTTT.

This rearrangement joins TRBV6-5 to TRBJ2-3, with a weak D call TRBD1 (5 bases). Germline V CDR1 and CDR2: MNHEY, SVGAGI. Between the trimmed V and J ends, which lost 6 bases and 8 bases, there was a span of 12 bases. The CDR3 runs 12 residues. CDR3 bases: TGTGCCAGCAGGGACACCAAGCGTACGCAGTATTTT. This translates into CASRDTKRTQYF.

V gene TRBV18 combines with J gene TRBJ2-2; 8 bases align to TRBD1. CDR1 and CDR2 (germline): KGHSH, LQKENI. Unmatched junction bases numbered 5, after V lost 4 bases and J lost 1 base. The CDR3 length is 16 residues. The CDR3 nucleotides are TGTGCCAGCTCACACACCGGGACAGGGAACACCGGGGAGCTGTTTTTT. Residues: CASSHTGTGNTGELFF.

The CDR3 here is CASKQGGLELNEKLFF. The CDR3 region has the DNA TGCGCCAGCAAACAGGGAGGCTTAGAGCTAAATGAAAAACTGTTTTTT. The rearrangement links TRBV5-1 to TRBJ1-4, with TRBD1 as a possible D gene (6 bases). Per germline, CDR1 SGHRS and CDR2 YFSETQ. V was shortened by 6 bases and J by 5 bases, with 20 bases between the two germline ends. CDR3 size: 16 residues.

This chain joins TRBV30 and TRBJ2-7; D gene unclear. This CDR3 has 14 residues. Germline CDR1 and CDR2: GTSNPN and SVGIG (reference sequence). Trimming stripped 3 bases from V and 0 bases from J, with 12 bases between. The CDR3 DNA reads TGTGCCTGGAGGCGGACGTTAAGCTCCTACGAGCAGTACTTC. The encoded protein is CAWRRTLSSYEQYF.

This chain joins TRBV12-5 and TRBJ1-2; 9 bases align to TRBD1. J lost 8 bases, V lost 0 bases, and 4 bases had no gene match. This CDR3 contains 14 residues. Germline V gene lookup returns CDR1 LGHNT and CDR2 FRNRAP. CDR3 coding DNA: TGTGCTAGTGGTTTGGTCGGACAGGGGAGCGGCTACACCTTC. It encodes CASGLVGQGSGYTF.

This sequence joins TRBV10-2 and TRBJ1-1; D is uncertain. With 3 bases removed from V and 0 bases from J, the gap between germline ends came to 8 bases. The CDR3 extends over 14 amino acids. Germline CDR1 and CDR2: WSHSY and SAAADI. The CDR3 sequence: CASSDGQLNTEAFF. The CDR3 region has the DNA TGCGCCAGCAGTGACGGGCAATTGAACACTGAAGCTTTCTTT.

V gene TRBV30 combines with J gene TRBJ1-3; D is possibly TRBD1 (6 bases). The CDR3 is 14 residues long. Looked up from germline, CDR1 is GTSNPN and CDR2 is SVGIG (reference sequence). Trimming left V 3 bases short and J 0 bases short, with 9 bases between. For the CDR3, the DNA is TGTGCCTGGAGATTGACAGGCTCTGGAAACACCATATATTTT. Its translation: CAWRLTGSGNTIYF.

This clone was observed once. The chain has TRBV9 and TRBJ2-3, with D perhaps TRBD1 (5 bases). There are 14 residues in the CDR3. The V end was cut by 0 bases, the J end by 3 bases, with 8 bases between. The V gene's germline CDR1 is SGDLS and CDR2 YYNGEE. The chain's CDR3 is CASSVGQPTDTQYF. In nucleotides, the CDR3 is TGTGCCAGCAGCGTAGGACAGCCAACAGATACGCAGTATTTT.

This chain uses TRBV19 with TRBJ1-2; 7 bases map to TRBD1. V dropped 4 bases and J dropped 4; count of bases not matched to a gene: 6. Germline V gene data show CDR1 as LNHDA and CDR2 as SQIVND (reference sequence). This CDR3 is built from 14 residues. CDR3 sequence: CASSRDSNLYGYTF. CDR3 coding DNA: TGTGCCAGTAGTAGGGACAGTAACCTCTATGGCTACACCTTC. Based on the CDR3 plus reference TRBV19 and TRBJ1-2, the full variable domain is DGGITQSPKYLFRKEGQNVTLSCEQNLNHDAMYWYRQDPGQGLRLIYYSQIVNDFQKGDIAEGYSVSREKKESFPLTVTSAQKNPTAFYLCASSRDSNLYGYTFGSGTRLTVV.

In DNA, the CDR3 is TGTGCCAGCAGCGAGACGGGATATTCACCCCTCCACTTT. This translates into CASSETGYSPLHF. The V and J genes are TRBV9 and TRBJ1-6; D uncertain. The CDR3 has 13 amino acids. Between the trimmed V and J ends, which lost 3 bases and 8 bases, there was a span of 9 bases. Germline assignment: CDR1 SGDLS and CDR2 YYNGEE.

CDR3 bases: TGTGCCAGCGATAGCGGGACGGGGTGTGCAGATACGCAGTATTTT. Amino acids: CASDSGTGCADTQYF. The chain combines TRBV21-1 with TRBJ2-3; TRBD2, the table's D call, was not compared with the DNA. TRBV21-1 is a listed pseudogene. There are 15 residues in the CDR3.

The DNA of the CDR3 is TGTGCCAGTAGTACCCGTTGGGGACAGGGGGGGAACACTGAAGCTTTCTTT. Translating gives CASSTRWGQGGNTEAFF. The V and J genes are TRBV19 and TRBJ1-1; TRBD1 agrees at 11 bases. With V trimmed by 4 bases and J by 1 base, 8 bases remained unmatched. Germline V gene sequence: CDR1 LNHDA, CDR2 SQIVND (reference sequence). The CDR3 consists of 17 residues.

V gene TRBV6-2 or TRBV6-3 combines with J gene TRBJ2-1; no firm D call. Looked up from germline, CDR1 is MNHEY and CDR2 is SVGEGT. This CDR3 is 14 amino acids long. V shed 1 base and J shed 5 bases, with 9 bases lying between them. CDR3 DNA sequence: TGTGCCAGCAGTTACTTGGTTGGAGACAATGAGCAGTTCTTC. This translates into CASSYLVGDNEQFF.

The rearrangement joins TRBV19 to TRBJ1-5; TRBD1 aligns across 8 bases. Trimming cost V 3 bases and J 1 base; bases outside gene matches: 2. The CDR3 has 15 residues. Germline lookup yields CDR1 LNHDA and CDR2 SQIVND (reference sequence). CDR3 residues: CASSMTGVSNQPQHF. The CDR3 nucleotides are TGTGCCAGTAGTATGACAGGGGTGAGCAATCAGCCCCAGCATTTT.

The genes are TRBV2 and TRBJ1-3, with a possible D match to TRBD1 (6 bases). Germline CDR1 SNHLY, CDR2 FYNNEI. The V gene lost 1 base and the J gene lost 4 bases, with 11 bases spanning the gap. The CDR3 is 15 amino acids. CDR3 DNA: TGTGCCAGCAGTGAAGAGGGGACATCAGGAAACACCATATATTTT. Translated, it gives CASSEEGTSGNTIYF.

V gene TRBV28 combines with J gene TRBJ1-2; no clear D gene. Trimming took 1 base from V and 7 from J, leaving 7 bases between them. The length of the CDR3 is 12 residues. The germline V gene encodes CDR1 MDHEN and CDR2 SYDVKM. This chain's CDR3 is CASSLSLGGYTF. The CDR3, as DNA: TGTGCCAGCAGTTTATCCCTAGGTGGCTACACCTTC.

The chain has TRBV6-5 and TRBJ1-2; D ambiguous. Germline V CDR1 and CDR2: MNHEY, SVGAGI. The CDR3 is 13 amino acids. Trimming took off 6 bases at V and 7 bases at J, with 15 bases between the two ends. The chain's CDR3 is CASSQSGLAGYTF. CDR3 DNA: TGTGCCAGCAGCCAAAGCGGACTGGCTGGCTACACCTTC.

The CDR3, as DNA: TGCGCCAGCAGCTTGGCCACACTACAGGGGGCAGCTAACTATGGCTACACCTTC. Translation gives CASSLATLQGAANYGYTF. The chain employs TRBV5-1 and TRBJ1-2; 9 bases match TRBD1. Germline V gene sequence: CDR1 SGHRS, CDR2 YFSETQ. J was trimmed by 0 bases and V by 0 bases; bases with no gene match: 9. The CDR3 sequence is 18 residues long.

The V and J genes are TRBV5-1 and TRBJ2-1; 7 positions agree with TRBD2. The CDR3 runs to 14 residues. V lost 0 bases to trimming and J lost 9 bases; unmatched junction nucleotides: 6. Per the germline V gene, CDR1 is SGHRS and CDR2 is YFSETQ. The DNA of the CDR3 is TGCGCCAGCAGCTTGGCCCTCGGGAGGCGTGAGCAGTTCTTC. Encoded protein: CASSLALGRREQFF.

This clone was seen just once. This rearrangement joins TRBV12-3 or TRBV12-4 to TRBJ1-1, with D possibly TRBD1 on 6 matching bases. The CDR3 is made up of 13 amino acids. Trimming removed 1 base at V and 4 bases at J, with 7 bases between. CDR3 in amino acids: CASSLVRGTEAFF. CDR3 coding DNA: TGTGCCAGCAGTTTAGTCAGGGGCACTGAAGCTTTCTTT.

The V gene is TRBV11-2, the J gene TRBJ1-2; 7 nucleotides match TRBD1. The trim removed 3 bases at V and 2 bases at J, leaving 15 bases unmatched. In germline, CDR1 is SGHAT, CDR2 FQNNGV. This CDR3 has 18 amino acids. Here the CDR3 reads CASSFLRGGGLLNYGYTF. CDR3 DNA: TGTGCCAGCAGCTTCCTTCGGGGAGGGGGCCTCCTGAACTATGGCTACACCTTC.

V and J are TRBV19 and TRBJ1-5; D gene ambiguous. The CDR3 contains 10 residues. V lost 7 bases and J lost 7, with 5 bases in between. CDR1 is LNHDA and CDR2 is SQIVND in the germline V gene (reference sequence). The CDR3 region is CASNEQPQHF. The CDR3 DNA sequence: TGTGCCAGTAACGAACAGCCCCAGCATTTT.

The rearrangement uses TRBV11-2 and TRBJ2-1; D is unresolved. Trimming left V 3 bases short and J 10 bases short, with 10 bases between. The CDR3 extends over 12 amino acids. Germline loops: CDR1 SGHAT, CDR2 FQNNGV. In DNA form, the CDR3 reads TGTGCCAGCAGCTTGGAAGTACTGGAGCAGTTCTTC. It specifies CASSLEVLEQFF.